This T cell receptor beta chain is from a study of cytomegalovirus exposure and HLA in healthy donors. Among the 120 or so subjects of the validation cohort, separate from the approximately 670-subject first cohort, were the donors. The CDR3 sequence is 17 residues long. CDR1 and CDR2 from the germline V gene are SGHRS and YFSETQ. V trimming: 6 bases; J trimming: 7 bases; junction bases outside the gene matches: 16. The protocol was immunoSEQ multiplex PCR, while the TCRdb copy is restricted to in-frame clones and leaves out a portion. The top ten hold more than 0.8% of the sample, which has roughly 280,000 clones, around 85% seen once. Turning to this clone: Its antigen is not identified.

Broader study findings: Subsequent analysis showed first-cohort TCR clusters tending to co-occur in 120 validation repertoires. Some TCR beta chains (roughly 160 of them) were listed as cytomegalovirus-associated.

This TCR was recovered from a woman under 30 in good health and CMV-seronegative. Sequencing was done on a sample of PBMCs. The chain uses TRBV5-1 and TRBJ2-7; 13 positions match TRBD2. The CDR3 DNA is TGCGCCAGCAAACCGGGACTAGCGGGACGCTCTGGGGGGGAGCAGTACTTC. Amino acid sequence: CASKPGLAGRSGGEQYF.